Below are 12 T cell receptor beta chains sequenced from a single sample in a study of graft-versus-host responses after intestinal transplantation. Some clones are missing from TCRdb's copy, which holds only in-frame ones; the method was immunoSEQ multiplex PCR. The repertoire includes about 93,000 clones, roughly 93% of them detected once, and roughly 0.49% sits in the top ten. Antigens for these TCRs are unknown. The specimen was unstimulated CD8+ T cells sorted from spleen or lymph node cells, collected before intestinal transplant. These receptors all come from a human donor who received an intestinal transplant.

This clone came up a few times. The chain couples TRBV7-9 to TRBJ1-2; 9 positions agree with TRBD1. The CDR3 consists of 18 residues. The germline gives CDR1 SEHNR, CDR2 FQNEAQ (reference sequence). The ends lost 4 bases at V and 4 bases at J; junction bases unmatched: 16. This CDR3 is CASSSFLRTGQGGYGYTF. The CDR3, as DNA: TGTGCCAGCAGCTCCTTCTTAAGGACGGGACAGGGTGGCTATGGCTACACCTTC.

This rearrangement joins TRBV7-9 to TRBJ1-1, with unresolved D. Trimming shortened V by 3 bases and J by 4 bases, and 12 bases separated the two germline ends. CDR1 is SEHNR, CDR2 FQNEAQ, per germline (reference sequence). CDR3 length: 14 residues. CDR3 coding DNA: TGTGCCAGCAGCTTCTTTCAGGACTTCACTGAAGCTTTCTTT. This codes for CASSFFQDFTEAFF.

CDR3 sequence: CASSLGVGLRTSYEQYF. CDR3 nucleotides: TGTGCCAGCAGCTTGGGTGTGGGACTCCGCACCTCCTACGAGCAGTACTTC. The chain is built from TRBV5-5 and TRBJ2-7; TRBD2 is a possible D gene (6 bases). The CDR3 loop spans 17 amino acids. V was clipped by 0 bases and J by 0 bases, with 16 bases between them. Germline values: CDR1 SGHKS, CDR2 YYEKEE (reference sequence).

In regard to this clone: The junction differs from germline at one of its ends, possibly a read error. The chain combines TRBV7-9 with TRBJ1-1, with D tentatively TRBD1 (5 bases). The CDR3 is 13 amino acids. Germline lookup yields CDR1 SEHNR and CDR2 FQNEAQ (reference sequence). The CDR3 DNA follows: TGTGCCAGCAGCTCATCAGGGAACCCTGAAGCTTTCTTT. Its translation is CASSSSGNPEAFF.

This rearrangement joins TRBV7-2 to TRBJ2-5, with D possibly TRBD2 on 5 matching bases. CDR3 length: 13 amino acids. Germline V CDR1 and CDR2: SGHTA, FQGNSA. V lost 5 bases, J lost 5 bases, and 12 bases lay in between. The CDR3 coding sequence is TGTGCCAGCAGCGCTAACTCGGGGGAGACCCAGTACTTC. It specifies CASSANSGETQYF.

This sequence joins TRBV28 and TRBJ1-1; TRBD1 matches at 11 bases. The V gene end was trimmed by 6 bases and the J gene end by 6 bases; junction bases not matched to a gene: 12. The CDR3 contains 16 residues. The germline gives CDR1 MDHEN, CDR2 SYDVKM. The CDR3 region is CASRPDRGRLGAEAFF. The CDR3 coding sequence is TGTGCCAGCAGACCGGACAGGGGGCGGCTCGGGGCTGAAGCTTTCTTT. The whole variable domain, filled in from reference TRBV28 and TRBJ1-1, reads DVKVTQSSRYLVKRTGEKVFLECVQDMDHENMFWYRQDPGLGLRLIYFSYDVKMKEKGDIPEGYSVSREKKERFSLILESASTNQTSMYLCASRPDRGRLGAEAFFGQGTRLTVV.

V and J are TRBV19 and TRBJ1-6, with 9 positions matching TRBD1. Germline assignment: CDR1 LNHDA and CDR2 SQIVND (reference sequence). Losses at the gene ends were 7 bases for V and 9 bases for J; bases not matched to a gene: 7. The CDR3 length is 14 residues. The CDR3 DNA reads TGTGCCAGTACCCAACAGGGGGCCGGTTCACCCCTCCACTTT. It encodes CASTQQGAGSPLHF.

The V call is TRBV11-2, the J call TRBJ2-7; D is uncertain. The germline CDR1 and CDR2 sequences are SGHAT and FQNNGV. The V gene lost 0 bases and the J gene lost 7 bases, with 4 bases spanning the gap. This CDR3 is 11 amino acids long. The DNA for the CDR3 is TGTGCCAGCAGCTTAGACGGGGAGCAGTACTTC. Translating gives CASSLDGEQYF.

The V and J genes are TRBV5-1 and TRBJ2-7; 11 positions agree with TRBD2. In germline, CDR1 is SGHRS, CDR2 YFSETQ. The junction had 4 bases not matched to a gene; V was cut back by 4 bases and J by 1 base. This CDR3 comprises 15 residues. The CDR3 is CASSLGTSGSYEQYF. In nucleotides, the CDR3 is TGCGCCAGCAGCCTGGGGACTAGCGGATCCTACGAGCAGTACTTC. Full variable domain (rest looked up from reference TRBV5-1 and TRBJ2-7): KAGVTQTPRYLIKTRGQQVTLSCSPISGHRSVSWYQQTPGQGLQFLFEYFSETQRNKGNFPGRFSGRQFSNSRSEMNVSTLELGDSALYLCASSLGTSGSYEQYFGPGTRLTVT.

The chain employs TRBV6-1 and TRBJ1-6, with 9 bases identical to TRBD1. The CDR3 loop spans 16 amino acids. Germline lookup yields CDR1 MNHNS and CDR2 SASEGT. V shed 3 bases and J 6 bases; nucleotides not matched to a gene: 6. CDR3: CASSDAGTGLNSPLHF. CDR3 bases: TGTGCCAGCAGTGACGCCGGGACAGGGCTTAATTCACCCCTCCACTTT.

The V gene is TRBV4-1, the J gene TRBJ1-2; 7 nucleotides agree with TRBD1. Germline V gives CDR1 MGHRA, CDR2 YSYEKL. This CDR3 has 17 residues. V lost 3 bases and J lost 5; bases outside the gene matches: 15. CDR3 sequence: CASSHNPPTGEGYGYTF. CDR3 nucleotide sequence: TGCGCCAGCAGCCACAACCCCCCAACAGGGGAAGGTTATGGCTACACCTTC.

The chain couples TRBV10-2 to TRBJ1-3; D gene uncertain. CDR3 length: 17 amino acids. CDR1 and CDR2 (germline): WSHSY, SAAADI. V gave up 6 bases and J gave up 0 bases, with 18 bases separating them. CDR3 in amino acids: CASSPKFRGDSGNTIYF. In DNA, the CDR3 is TGCGCCAGCAGCCCAAAATTCCGGGGTGACTCTGGAAACACCATATATTTT.